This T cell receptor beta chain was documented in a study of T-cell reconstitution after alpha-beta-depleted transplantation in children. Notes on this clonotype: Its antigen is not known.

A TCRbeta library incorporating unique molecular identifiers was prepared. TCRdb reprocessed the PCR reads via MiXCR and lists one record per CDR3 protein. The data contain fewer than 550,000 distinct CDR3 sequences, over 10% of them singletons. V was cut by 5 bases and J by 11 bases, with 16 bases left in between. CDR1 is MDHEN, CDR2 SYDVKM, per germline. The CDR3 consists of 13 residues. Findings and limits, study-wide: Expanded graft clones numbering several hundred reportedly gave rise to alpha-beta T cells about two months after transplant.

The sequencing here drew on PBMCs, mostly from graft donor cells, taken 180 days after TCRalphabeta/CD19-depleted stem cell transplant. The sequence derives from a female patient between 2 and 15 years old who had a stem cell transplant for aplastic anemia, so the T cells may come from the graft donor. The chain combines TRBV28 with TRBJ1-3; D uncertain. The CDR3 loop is CASSPPVLNAIYF. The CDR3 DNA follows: TGTGCCAGCAGTCCTCCGGTGTTGAACGCCATATATTTT. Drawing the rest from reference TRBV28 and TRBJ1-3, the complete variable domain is DVKVTQSSRYLVKRTGEKVFLECVQDMDHENMFWYRQDPGLGLRLIYFSYDVKMKEKGDIPEGYSVSREKKERFSLILESASTNQTSMYLCASSPPVLNAIYFGEGSWLTVV.